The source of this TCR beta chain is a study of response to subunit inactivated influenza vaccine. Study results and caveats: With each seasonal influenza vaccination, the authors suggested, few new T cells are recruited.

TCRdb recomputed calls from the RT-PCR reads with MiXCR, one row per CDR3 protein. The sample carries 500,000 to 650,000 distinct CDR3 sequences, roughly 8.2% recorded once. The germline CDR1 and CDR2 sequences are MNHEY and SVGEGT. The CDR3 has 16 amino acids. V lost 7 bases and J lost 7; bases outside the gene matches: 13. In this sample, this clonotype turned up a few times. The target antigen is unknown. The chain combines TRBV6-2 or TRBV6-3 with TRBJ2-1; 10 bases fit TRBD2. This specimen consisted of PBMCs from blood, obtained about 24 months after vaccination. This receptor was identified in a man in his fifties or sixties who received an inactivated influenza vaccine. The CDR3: CASIIPGTSVENEQFF. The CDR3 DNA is TGTGCCAGCATAATCCCCGGGACTAGCGTCGAGAATGAGCAGTTCTTC.